This record concerns one TCR beta chain sequence. RNA transcripts were the template for amplifying TCR beta CDR3 regions. First-round RT-PCR of the TCR CDR3 relied on the HTBI primer set. TCRdb redid the calling of the multiplex PCR reads with MiXCR, one entry per CDR3 protein. The sample includes around 600,000 distinct CDR3 sequences, 40% to 55% of them seen just once. The CDR3 totals 16 residues. V lost 3 bases to trimming and J lost 2 bases, with 17 bases between them. Germline CDR1 is SEHNR and CDR2 is FQNEAQ (reference sequence). This sample was taken from a study of T cells in Graves' hyperthyroidism and ophthalmopathy.

This TCR derives from an adult man with Graves' disease, either hyperthyroidism or ophthalmopathy (not recorded which). Source material: peripheral blood or thyroid tissue (not recorded which). The rearrangement links TRBV7-9 to TRBJ2-7; D gene ambiguous. CDR3 protein: CASSLGLLSPTYEQYF. CDR3 nucleotides: TGTGCCAGCAGCTTGGGTCTGTTATCCCCAACCTACGAGCAGTACTTC. The variable domain in full, completed from reference TRBV7-9 and TRBJ2-7, reads DTGVSQNPRHKITKRGQNVTFRCDPISEHNRLYWYRQTLGQGPEFLTYFQNEAQLEKSRLLSDRFSAERPKGSFSTLEIQRTEQGDSAMYLCASSLGLLSPTYEQYFGPGTRLTVT.